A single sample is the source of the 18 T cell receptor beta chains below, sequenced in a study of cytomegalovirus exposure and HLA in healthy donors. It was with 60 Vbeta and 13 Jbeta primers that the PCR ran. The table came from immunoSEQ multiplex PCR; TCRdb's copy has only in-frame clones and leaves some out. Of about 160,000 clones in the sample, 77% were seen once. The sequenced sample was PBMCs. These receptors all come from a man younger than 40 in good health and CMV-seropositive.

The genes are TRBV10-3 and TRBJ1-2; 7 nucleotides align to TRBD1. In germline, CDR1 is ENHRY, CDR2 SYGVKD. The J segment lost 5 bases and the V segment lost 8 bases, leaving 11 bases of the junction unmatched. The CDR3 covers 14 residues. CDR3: CAIQFGTAPYGYTF. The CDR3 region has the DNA TGTGCCATCCAATTTGGGACAGCTCCATATGGCTACACCTTC.

The DNA of the CDR3 is TGTGCCAGTAGTATGCCCCGACCAGCGGGCAATCAGCCCCAGCATTTT. Protein sequence: CASSMPRPAGNQPQHF. V is TRBV19 and J is TRBJ1-5; D not certain. CDR1 is LNHDA and CDR2 is SQIVND in the germline V gene (reference sequence). The CDR3 length is 16 residues. Trimming cost V 3 bases and J 2 bases, with 14 bases left between them. Based on the CDR3 plus reference TRBV19 and TRBJ1-5, the full variable domain is DGGITQSPKYLFRKEGQNVTLSCEQNLNHDAMYWYRQDPGQGLRLIYYSQIVNDFQKGDIAEGYSVSREKKESFPLTVTSAQKNPTAFYLCASSMPRPAGNQPQHFGDGTRLSIL.

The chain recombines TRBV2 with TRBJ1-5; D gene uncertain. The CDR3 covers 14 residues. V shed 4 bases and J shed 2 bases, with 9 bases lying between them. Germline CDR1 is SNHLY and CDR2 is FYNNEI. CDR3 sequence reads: CASSVSGGNQPQHF. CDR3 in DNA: TGTGCCAGCAGTGTTTCCGGAGGCAATCAGCCCCAGCATTTT.

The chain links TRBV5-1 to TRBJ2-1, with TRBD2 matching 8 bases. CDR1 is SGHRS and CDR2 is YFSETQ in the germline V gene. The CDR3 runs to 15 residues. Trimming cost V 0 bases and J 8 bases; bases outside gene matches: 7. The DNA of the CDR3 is TGCGCCAGCAGCTTGGACGGACTAGCAGTCGATGAGCAGTTCTTC. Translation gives CASSLDGLAVDEQFF.

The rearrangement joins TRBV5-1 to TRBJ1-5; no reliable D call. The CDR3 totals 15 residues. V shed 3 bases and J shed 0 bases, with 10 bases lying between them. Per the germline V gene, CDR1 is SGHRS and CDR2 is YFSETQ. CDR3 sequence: CASSSGRDSNQPQHF. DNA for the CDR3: TGCGCCAGCAGCTCCGGACGGGATAGCAATCAGCCCCAGCATTTT.

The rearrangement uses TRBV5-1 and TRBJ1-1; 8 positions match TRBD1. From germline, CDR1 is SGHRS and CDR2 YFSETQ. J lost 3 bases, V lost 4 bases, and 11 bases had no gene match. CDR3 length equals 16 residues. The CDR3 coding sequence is TGCGCCAGCAGCAGAAACAGGGGGGGCGGTGACACTGAAGCTTTCTTT. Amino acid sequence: CASSRNRGGGDTEAFF.

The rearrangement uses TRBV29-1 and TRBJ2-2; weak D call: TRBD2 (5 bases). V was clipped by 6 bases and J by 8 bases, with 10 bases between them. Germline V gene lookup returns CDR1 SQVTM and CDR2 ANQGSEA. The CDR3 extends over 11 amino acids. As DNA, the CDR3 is TGCAGCGTACCGGGGTCGGGGGAGCTGTTTTTT. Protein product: CSVPGSGELFF.

The CDR3 coding sequence is TGTGCCACCGGCCGGGACAGGGGTGCTAACTATGGCTACACCTTC. Protein: CATGRDRGANYGYTF. The chain combines TRBV2 with TRBJ1-2, with TRBD1 matching over 10 bases. The CDR3 runs to 15 residues. V shed 10 bases, J shed 0 bases, and the junction held 8 bases outside the gene matches. Germline CDR1 is SNHLY and CDR2 is FYNNEI.

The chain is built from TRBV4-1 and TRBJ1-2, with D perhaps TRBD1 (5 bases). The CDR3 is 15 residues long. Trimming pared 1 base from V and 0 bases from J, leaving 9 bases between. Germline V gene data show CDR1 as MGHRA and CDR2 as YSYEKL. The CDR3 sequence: CASSQVTASNYGYTF. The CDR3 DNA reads TGCGCCAGCAGCCAAGTGACAGCCTCTAACTATGGCTACACCTTC.

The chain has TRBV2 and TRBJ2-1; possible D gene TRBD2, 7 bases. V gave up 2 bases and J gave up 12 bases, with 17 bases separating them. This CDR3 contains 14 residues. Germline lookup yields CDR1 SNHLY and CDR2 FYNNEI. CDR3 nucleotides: TGTGCCAGCAGTGAATTAGGGGGAGGGGTAGGGCAGTTCTTC. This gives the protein CASSELGGGVGQFF.

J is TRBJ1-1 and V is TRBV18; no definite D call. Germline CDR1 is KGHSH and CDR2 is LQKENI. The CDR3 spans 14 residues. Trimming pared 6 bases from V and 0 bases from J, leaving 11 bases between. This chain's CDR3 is CASSLRFMNTEAFF. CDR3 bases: TGTGCCAGCTCCTTACGGTTCATGAACACTGAAGCTTTCTTT.

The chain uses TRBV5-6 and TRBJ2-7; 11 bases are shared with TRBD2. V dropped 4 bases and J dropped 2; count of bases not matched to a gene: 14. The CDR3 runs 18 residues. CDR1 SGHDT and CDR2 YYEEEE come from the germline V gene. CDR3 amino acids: CASSPRRRLAGKTYEQYF. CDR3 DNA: TGTGCCAGCAGCCCCCGACGTCGACTAGCGGGGAAGACCTACGAGCAGTACTTC.

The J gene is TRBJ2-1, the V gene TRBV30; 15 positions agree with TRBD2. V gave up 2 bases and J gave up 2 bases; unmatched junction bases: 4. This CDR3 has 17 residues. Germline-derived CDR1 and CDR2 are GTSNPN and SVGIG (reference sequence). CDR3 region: CAWSSGTSGGPYNEQFF. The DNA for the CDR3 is TGTGCCTGGAGTTCAGGGACTAGCGGGGGGCCCTACAATGAGCAGTTCTTC.

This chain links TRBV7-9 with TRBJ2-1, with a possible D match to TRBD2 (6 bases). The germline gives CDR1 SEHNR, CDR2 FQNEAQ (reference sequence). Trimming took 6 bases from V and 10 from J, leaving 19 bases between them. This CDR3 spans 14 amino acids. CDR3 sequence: CASSYGTPTEEQFF. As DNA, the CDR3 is TGTGCCAGCAGTTACGGGACTCCCACTGAGGAGCAGTTCTTC.

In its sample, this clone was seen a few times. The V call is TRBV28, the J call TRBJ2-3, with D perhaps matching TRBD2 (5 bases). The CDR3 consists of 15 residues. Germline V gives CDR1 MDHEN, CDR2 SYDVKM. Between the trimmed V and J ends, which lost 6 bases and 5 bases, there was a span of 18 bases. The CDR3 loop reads CASSLSGPQVDTQYF. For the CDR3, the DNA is TGTGCCAGCAGCCTCAGCGGCCCCCAGGTAGATACGCAGTATTTT.

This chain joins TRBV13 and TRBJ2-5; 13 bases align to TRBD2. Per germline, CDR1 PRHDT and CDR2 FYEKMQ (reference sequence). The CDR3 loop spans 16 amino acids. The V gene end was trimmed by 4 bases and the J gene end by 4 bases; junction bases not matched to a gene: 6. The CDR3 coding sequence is TGTGCCAGCAGCTCAACTAGCGGGGGGGCCGGAGAGACCCAGTACTTC. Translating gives CASSSTSGGAGETQYF.

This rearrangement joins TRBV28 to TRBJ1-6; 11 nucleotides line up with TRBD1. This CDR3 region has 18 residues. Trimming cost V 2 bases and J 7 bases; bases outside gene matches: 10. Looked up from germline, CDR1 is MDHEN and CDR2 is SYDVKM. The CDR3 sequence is CASSLRDRGWIGNSPLHF. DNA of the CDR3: TGTGCCAGCAGTTTAAGGGACAGGGGGTGGATCGGGAATTCACCCCTCCACTTT. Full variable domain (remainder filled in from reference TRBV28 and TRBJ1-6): DVKVTQSSRYLVKRTGEKVFLECVQDMDHENMFWYRQDPGLGLRLIYFSYDVKMKEKGDIPEGYSVSREKKERFSLILESASTNQTSMYLCASSLRDRGWIGNSPLHFGNGTRLTVT.

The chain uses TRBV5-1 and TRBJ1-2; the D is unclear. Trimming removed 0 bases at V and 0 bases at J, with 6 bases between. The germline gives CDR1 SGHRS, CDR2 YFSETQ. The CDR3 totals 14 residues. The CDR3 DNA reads TGCGCCAGCAGCTTGGACAAATCTAACTATGGCTACACCTTC. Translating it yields CASSLDKSNYGYTF.